This T cell receptor beta chain was documented in a study of T cells after yellow fever vaccination. A universal primer site and UMIs were added as TCR cDNA was made by 5'RACE template switching. TCRdb ran MiXCR on the 5' RACE reads and lists one entry per CDR3 protein. The repertoire holds 300,000 to 350,000 distinct CDR3 sequences, with 3% to 4.5% as singletons. Germline CDR1 is GTSNPN and CDR2 is SVGIG (reference sequence). V lost 0 bases to trimming and J lost 4 bases, with 12 bases between them. The CDR3 loop spans 14 amino acids. Material: PBMCs, obtained 5 days after the yellow fever booster vaccination. The receptor comes from a man aged 18 to 29 who received the YFV17D yellow fever vaccine. This chain uses TRBV30 with TRBJ1-2, with D possibly matching TRBD1 (5 bases). The CDR3 loop is CAWSVFGGIYGYTF. CDR3 nucleotides: TGTGCCTGGAGTGTGTTTGGGGGGATCTATGGCTACACCTTC.